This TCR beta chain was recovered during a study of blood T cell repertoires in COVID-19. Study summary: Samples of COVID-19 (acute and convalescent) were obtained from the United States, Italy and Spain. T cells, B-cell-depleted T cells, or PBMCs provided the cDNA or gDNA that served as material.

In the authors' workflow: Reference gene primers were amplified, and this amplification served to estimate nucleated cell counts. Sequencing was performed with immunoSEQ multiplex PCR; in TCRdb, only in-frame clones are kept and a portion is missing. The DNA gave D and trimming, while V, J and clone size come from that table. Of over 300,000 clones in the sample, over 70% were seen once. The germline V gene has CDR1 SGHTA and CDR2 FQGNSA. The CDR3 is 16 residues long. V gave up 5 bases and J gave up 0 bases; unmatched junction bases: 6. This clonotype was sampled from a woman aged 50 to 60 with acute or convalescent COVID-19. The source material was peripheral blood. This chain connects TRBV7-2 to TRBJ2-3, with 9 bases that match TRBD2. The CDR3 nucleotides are TGTGCCAGCAGCCAGACTAGCGGACTTAGCACAGATACGCAGTATTTT. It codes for CASSQTSGLSTDTQYF.